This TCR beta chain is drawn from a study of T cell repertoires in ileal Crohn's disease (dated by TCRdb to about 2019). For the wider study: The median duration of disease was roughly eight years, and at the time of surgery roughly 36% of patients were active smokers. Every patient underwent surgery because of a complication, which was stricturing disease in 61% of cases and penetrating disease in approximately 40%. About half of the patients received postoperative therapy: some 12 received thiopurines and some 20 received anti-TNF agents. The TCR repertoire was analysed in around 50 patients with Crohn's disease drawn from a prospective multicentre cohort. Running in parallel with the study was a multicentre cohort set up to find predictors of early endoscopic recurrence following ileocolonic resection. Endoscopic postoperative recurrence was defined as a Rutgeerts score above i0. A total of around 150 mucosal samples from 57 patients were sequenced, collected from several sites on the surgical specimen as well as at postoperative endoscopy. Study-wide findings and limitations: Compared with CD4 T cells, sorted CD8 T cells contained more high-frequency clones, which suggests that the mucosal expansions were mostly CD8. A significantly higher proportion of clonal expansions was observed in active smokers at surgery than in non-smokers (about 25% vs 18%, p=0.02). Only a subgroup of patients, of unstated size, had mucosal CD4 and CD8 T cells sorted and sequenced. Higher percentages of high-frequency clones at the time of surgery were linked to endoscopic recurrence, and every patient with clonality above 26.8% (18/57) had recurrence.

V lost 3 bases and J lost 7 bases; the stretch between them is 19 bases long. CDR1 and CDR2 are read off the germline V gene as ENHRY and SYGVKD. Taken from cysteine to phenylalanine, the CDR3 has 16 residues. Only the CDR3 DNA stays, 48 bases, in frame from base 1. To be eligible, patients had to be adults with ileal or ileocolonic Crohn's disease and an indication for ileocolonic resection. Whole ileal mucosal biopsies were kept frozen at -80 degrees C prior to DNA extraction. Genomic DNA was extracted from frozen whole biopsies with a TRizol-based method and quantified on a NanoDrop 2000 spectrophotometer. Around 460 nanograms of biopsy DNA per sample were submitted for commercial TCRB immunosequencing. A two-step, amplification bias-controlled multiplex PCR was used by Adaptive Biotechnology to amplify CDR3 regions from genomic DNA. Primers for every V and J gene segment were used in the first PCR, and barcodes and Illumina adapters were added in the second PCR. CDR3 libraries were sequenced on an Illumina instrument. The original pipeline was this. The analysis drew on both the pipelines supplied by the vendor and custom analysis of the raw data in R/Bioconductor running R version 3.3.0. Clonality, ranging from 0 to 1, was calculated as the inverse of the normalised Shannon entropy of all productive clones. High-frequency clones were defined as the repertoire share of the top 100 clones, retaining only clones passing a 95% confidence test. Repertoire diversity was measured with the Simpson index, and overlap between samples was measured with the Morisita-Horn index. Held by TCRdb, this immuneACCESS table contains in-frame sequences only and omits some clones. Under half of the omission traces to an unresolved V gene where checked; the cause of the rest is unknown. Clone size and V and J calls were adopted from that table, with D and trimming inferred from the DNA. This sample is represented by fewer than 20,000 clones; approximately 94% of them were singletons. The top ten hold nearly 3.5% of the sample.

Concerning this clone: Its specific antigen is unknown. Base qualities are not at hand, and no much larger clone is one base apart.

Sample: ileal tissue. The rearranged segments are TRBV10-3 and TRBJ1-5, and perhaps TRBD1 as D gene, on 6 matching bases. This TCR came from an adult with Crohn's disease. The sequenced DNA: TGTGCCATCAGTGATCATTCACAGGGTAGAGGACAGCCCCAGCATTTT. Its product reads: CAISDHSQGRGQPQHF.